The 20 T cell receptor beta chains listed next were all sequenced from one sample in a study of blood T cell repertoires in COVID-19. Assay: immunoSEQ multiplex PCR; the TCRdb copy retains only in-frame clones and omits some. The table records more than 200,000 clones, 70% to 90% of them present only once. Sample: peripheral blood. These TCRs come from a woman of 80 years or more with acute or convalescent COVID-19.

This chain joins TRBV3-1 (or the pseudogene TRBV3-2) and TRBJ2-4; 9 nucleotides match TRBD1. The CDR3 loop spans 18 amino acids. Germline trimming cut 4 bases from V and 3 bases from J; bases unmatched to any gene: 13. CDR1 is LGHDT, CDR2 YNNKEL, per germline (reference sequence). The DNA of the CDR3 is TGTGCCAGCAGCCGGGAGGGACAGGGTACAGGGGTCAAAAACATTCAGTACTTC. Translating it yields CASSREGQGTGVKNIQYF.

V gene TRBV7-8 combines with J gene TRBJ1-1, with 7 positions matching TRBD1. The germline V gene has CDR1 SGHVS and CDR2 FQNEAQ. The CDR3 extends over 15 amino acids. In nucleotides, the CDR3 is TGTGCTATCACACTCGGGGCAGGGGGGTCGTCTGAAGCTTTCTTT. This encodes CAITLGAGGSSEAFF.

Here the CDR3 DNA reads TGTGCCTGGAACTTAAAAGGGACAAATGGCTACACCTTC. As protein: CAWNLKGTNGYTF. V is TRBV30 and J is TRBJ1-2; TRBD1 might be the D (6 bases). V lost 4 bases to trimming and J lost 6 bases, with 15 bases between them. Germline V gene lookup returns CDR1 GTSNPN and CDR2 SVGIG (reference sequence). The CDR3 runs 13 residues.

This clone appeared once. The chain has TRBV19 and TRBJ2-3; 8 positions agree with TRBD2. The CDR3 runs 17 residues. Unmatched junction bases numbered 7, after V lost 1 base and J lost 1 base. CDR1 and CDR2 (germline): LNHDA, SQIVND (reference sequence). The CDR3 DNA reads as TGTGCCAGTAGTATAGGGACGGGAGGGCCGGGCACAGATACGCAGTATTTT. Protein: CASSIGTGGPGTDTQYF.

This clone was counted only a few times. The rearrangement links TRBV6-6 to TRBJ1-6; possibly TRBD1 for D (5 bases). V gave up 2 bases and J gave up 6 bases, with 11 bases separating them. The CDR3 has 15 amino acids. Germline-derived CDR1 and CDR2 are MNHNY and SVGAGI (reference sequence). The CDR3 protein is CASSYGGIRNSPLHF. The CDR3, as DNA: TGTGCCAGCAGTTACGGGGGGATTCGTAATTCACCCCTCCACTTT.

This clone was observed once. The rearrangement uses TRBV10-1 and TRBJ2-7; TRBD2 might be the D (5 bases). This CDR3 is 14 amino acids long. The V gene's germline CDR1 is WNHNN and CDR2 SYGVQD (reference sequence). Deletions cut 4 bases from V and 3 bases from J, with 13 bases between. The CDR3, as DNA: TGCGCCAGCAGTGGTCCAGGACTTTACTACGAGCAGTACTTC. This translates into CASSGPGLYYEQYF.

The chain couples TRBV19 to TRBJ2-2, with 16 bases that match TRBD2. Germline CDR1 reads LNHDA; CDR2 reads SQIVND (reference sequence). J gave up 7 bases and V 2 bases, and 7 bases lay outside the gene matches. The CDR3 loop spans 18 amino acids. CDR3 nucleotide sequence: TGTGCCAGTAGTATACCGGGACTAGCGGGAGGGCCAAGCGGGGAGCTGTTTTTT. This encodes CASSIPGLAGGPSGELFF. The whole variable domain, remainder taken from reference TRBV19 and TRBJ2-2, is DGGITQSPKYLFRKEGQNVTLSCEQNLNHDAMYWYRQDPGQGLRLIYYSQIVNDFQKGDIAEGYSVSREKKESFPLTVTSAQKNPTAFYLCASSIPGLAGGPSGELFFGEGSRLTVL.

The chain uses TRBV27 and TRBJ2-7; 8 positions match TRBD1. The V and J ends lost 1 base and 2 bases, in that order; junction bases with no gene match: 4. Germline V gene lookup returns CDR1 MNHEY and CDR2 SMNVEV (reference sequence). This CDR3 region has 15 residues. The CDR3 sequence is CASSLFGTGTYEQYF. In nucleotides, the CDR3 is TGTGCCAGCAGTTTATTTGGGACAGGAACCTACGAGCAGTACTTC.

V gene TRBV19 combines with J gene TRBJ1-4, with 7 bases identical to TRBD1. CDR3 length: 14 amino acids. Germline loops: CDR1 LNHDA, CDR2 SQIVND (reference sequence). Trimming took 4 bases from V and 4 from J; bases not matched to a gene: 3. In DNA, the CDR3 is TGTGCCAGTAGTAATGGACAGGATAATGAAAAACTGTTTTTT. The encoded protein is CASSNGQDNEKLFF.

The chain uses TRBV10-1 and TRBJ2-7; 9 positions match TRBD1. This CDR3 contains 15 residues. V shed 3 bases and J 4 bases; nucleotides not matched to a gene: 7. Germline CDR1 WNHNN, CDR2 SYGVQD (reference sequence). The CDR3 coding sequence is TGCGCCAGCAGTGACAACGACAGGGGGTTGTACGAGCAGTACTTC. Its protein is CASSDNDRGLYEQYF.

The table lists this clone with a count of one. The V gene is TRBV11-2, the J gene TRBJ2-1, with TRBD2 as a possible D gene (5 bases). The germline V gene encodes CDR1 SGHAT and CDR2 FQNNGV. CDR3 length: 16 amino acids. V dropped 5 bases and J dropped 5 bases, with 19 bases sitting between them. The CDR3 spells CASSGSVSGVDNEQFF. DNA for the CDR3: TGTGCCAGCAGCGGATCCGTGTCCGGGGTCGACAATGAGCAGTTCTTC.

The chain couples TRBV5-1 to TRBJ2-7, with TRBD2 identical over 7 bases. J lost 1 base, V lost 4 bases, and 8 bases had no gene match. This CDR3 region has 15 residues. Germline CDR1 is SGHRS and CDR2 is YFSETQ. CDR3 nucleotides: TGCGCCAGCAGCCCCCGCACGGGGGGTTCCTACGAGCAGTACTTC. Protein: CASSPRTGGSYEQYF.

The chain combines TRBV7-2 with TRBJ2-2; D unresolved. Trimming stripped 6 bases from V and 1 base from J, with 6 bases between. Germline V gene lookup returns CDR1 SGHTA and CDR2 FQGNSA. This CDR3 is 13 amino acids long. The CDR3 spells CASRARNTGELFF. CDR3 sequence (DNA): TGTGCCAGCAGGGCCAGGAACACCGGGGAGCTGTTTTTT.

This clone was seen only a few times. This chain links TRBV7-2 with TRBJ1-5, with TRBD1 identical over 9 bases. Looked up from germline, CDR1 is SGHTA and CDR2 is FQGNSA. The CDR3 is 17 residues long. Trimming cost V 3 bases and J 2 bases; bases outside gene matches: 8. The CDR3 nucleotides are TGTGCCAGCAGCTTCGTACAGGGGGCTCAGGGCAATCAGCCCCAGCATTTT. Translating gives CASSFVQGAQGNQPQHF.

The chain has TRBV7-3 and TRBJ2-3; 7 bases line up with TRBD2. Trimming cost V 5 bases and J 1 base; bases outside gene matches: 9. Per germline, CDR1 SGHTA and CDR2 FQGTGA. This CDR3 comprises 16 residues. CDR3: CASSPGERGRTDTQYF. The CDR3 DNA is TGTGCCAGCAGCCCCGGCGAGCGGGGTCGCACAGATACGCAGTATTTT.

The chain recombines TRBV27 with TRBJ1-5; D is unresolved. Looked up from germline, CDR1 is MNHEY and CDR2 is SMNVEV (reference sequence). There are 15 residues in the CDR3. The germline V and J ends were trimmed by 2 bases and 2 bases, with 10 bases remaining between them. This chain's CDR3 is CASSLGPQGNQPQHF. The CDR3 DNA sequence: TGTGCCAGCAGTTTAGGCCCCCAGGGCAATCAGCCCCAGCATTTT.

As concerns this clone: At one of its ends the junction is not consistent with the germline gene, which may arise from a read error. The V call is TRBV11-3, the J call TRBJ2-4; D is undetermined. Germline CDR1 is SGHNT and CDR2 is YENEEA. This CDR3 comprises 17 residues. For the CDR3, the DNA is TGCGCCAGCAGCTTAGACCCCACCACAGCAGCCAAAAACATTCAGTACTTC. This sequence encodes CASSLDPTTAAKNIQYF.

V gene TRBV7-2 combines with J gene TRBJ2-7, with D possibly being TRBD1 (7 bases). The germline gives CDR1 SGHTA, CDR2 FQGNSA. CDR3 size: 13 residues. V lost 7 bases and J 4 bases, leaving 14 bases between the germline ends. CDR3 loop: CASTAGQLYEQYF. DNA for the CDR3: TGTGCCAGCACCGCGGGACAGCTTTACGAGCAGTACTTC.

This clone was detected a few times. The chain joins TRBV27 to TRBJ2-1; TRBD1 matches at 8 bases. V lost 4 bases, J lost 2 bases, and 7 bases stayed unmatched. Germline assignment: CDR1 MNHEY and CDR2 SMNVEV (reference sequence). This CDR3 region has 16 residues. The CDR3: CASSSRGTGAYNEQFF. CDR3 DNA sequence: TGTGCCAGCAGTTCGCGAGGGACAGGAGCCTACAATGAGCAGTTCTTC.

The chain uses TRBV24-1 and TRBJ1-1; 10 bases align to TRBD1. The CDR3 covers 15 residues. CDR1 and CDR2 from the germline V gene are KGHDR and SFDVKD. The V segment lost 2 bases and the J segment 3 bases; nucleotides outside the gene matches: 2. CDR3 region: CATSDSGQGHTEAFF. The DNA for the CDR3 is TGTGCCACCAGTGATTCGGGACAGGGGCACACTGAAGCTTTCTTT.